What follows are 21 T cell receptor beta chains derived from one specimen sequenced in a study of shared clonotypes between healthy human individuals. Sequencing used immunoSEQ multiplex PCR; TCRdb keeps in-frame clones, though not all of them. The profile shows millions of clones, 85% to 95% of them singletons. The sequenced sample consisted of naive CD4+ T cells sorted from blood. Subset: CD45RA+ positively selected. All receptors derive from a man younger than 35 in good health.

V is TRBV18 and J is TRBJ1-2; the D gene is possibly TRBD1 (6 bases). CDR1 and CDR2 (germline): KGHSH, LQKENI. Trimming took off 6 bases at V and 2 bases at J, with 10 bases between the two ends. The CDR3 spans 13 residues. DNA for the CDR3: TGTGCCAGCTCCAGTACAGGGAACTATGGCTACACCTTC. Translating gives CASSSTGNYGYTF.

The V call is TRBV10-3, the J call TRBJ1-4; 7 bases fit TRBD1. Per the germline V gene, CDR1 is ENHRY and CDR2 is SYGVKD. The CDR3 is made up of 15 amino acids. V gave up 4 bases and J gave up 3 bases; unmatched junction bases: 5. The CDR3 loop reads CAISATGAPNEKLFF. DNA of the CDR3: TGTGCCATCAGTGCCACAGGGGCACCTAATGAAAAACTGTTTTTT.

The DNA of the CDR3 is TGTGCCAGCAGTTACTCTACAGGGGGCAGCGGCTATGGCTACACCTTC. Its translation is CASSYSTGGSGYGYTF. The chain employs TRBV6-6 and TRBJ1-2; TRBD1 aligns across 9 bases. V lost 0 bases and J lost 4; bases outside the gene matches: 6. CDR3 length: 16 amino acids. Germline V gene data show CDR1 as MNHNY and CDR2 as SVGAGI (reference sequence).

The V and J genes are TRBV5-1 and TRBJ1-1; TRBD1 matches at 7 bases. This CDR3 region has 18 residues. The ends lost 4 bases at V and 1 base at J; junction bases unmatched: 16. Germline V lookup: CDR1 SGHRS, CDR2 YFSETQ. The CDR3 DNA sequence: TGCGCCAGCAGCCCGCGGCGACAGGGTGAAAGGGGGAACACTGAAGCTTTCTTT. Encoded protein: CASSPRRQGERGNTEAFF.

The chain links TRBV15 to TRBJ1-3; D ambiguous. Trimming stripped 5 bases from V and 0 bases from J, with 5 bases between. The CDR3 has 13 residues. Germline V gene sequence: CDR1 LNHNV, CDR2 YYDKDF (reference sequence). CDR3 bases: TGTGCCACCAGCCCCACCTCTGGAAACACCATATATTTT. The encoded protein is CATSPTSGNTIYF.

This sequence joins TRBV5-8 and TRBJ2-4, with a tentative D call TRBD1 (5 bases). Trimming removed 4 bases at V and 0 bases at J, with 11 bases between. This CDR3 comprises 15 residues. Germline V gene sequence: CDR1 SGHTS, CDR2 YDEGEE. The CDR3 DNA reads TGTGCCAGCAGCCCGCAGGGCCAAGCCAAAAACATTCAGTACTTC. Translation gives CASSPQGQAKNIQYF.

Comments on this clone: A read error is likely, as this CDR3 ends without the conserved phenylalanine or tryptophan. The limits of the CDR3 on the DNA are not certain, so only TCRdb's listed CDR3 is given. The V call is TRBV10-1, the J call TRBJ2-7; the table names TRBD2, a call not compared with the DNA. CDR1 is WNHNN, CDR2 SYGVQD, per germline (reference sequence). The CDR3 spans 10 amino acids, including both terminal residues. The CDR3 sequence is CASREIEPRL.

The chain recombines TRBV5-6 with TRBJ1-1; weak D call: TRBD1 (5 bases). Germline V gives CDR1 SGHDT, CDR2 YYEEEE. The length of the CDR3 is 14 residues. V was trimmed by 1 base and J by 4 bases, leaving 11 bases between them. The CDR3 DNA reads TGTGCCAGCAGCTTGCAGGGCTTGGGCACTGAAGCTTTCTTT. This codes for CASSLQGLGTEAFF.

This sequence joins TRBV10-2 and TRBJ2-5; 8 bases agree with TRBD1. The CDR3 contains 17 residues. V lost 2 bases to trimming and J lost 5 bases; unmatched junction nucleotides: 13. Germline lookup yields CDR1 WSHSY and CDR2 SAAADI. CDR3 bases: TGCGCCAGCAGTGAGGATTACTCTAGACAGGGGAGGGAGACCCAGTACTTC. Translation gives CASSEDYSRQGRETQYF.

The J gene is TRBJ1-5, the V gene TRBV7-2; possibly TRBD1 for D (5 bases). The V end lost 1 base, the J end lost 1 base, and 17 bases lay between the germline ends. Germline-derived CDR1 and CDR2 are SGHTA and FQGNSA. This CDR3 contains 18 residues. This CDR3 reads CASSLVVAGVSSNQPQHF. DNA of the CDR3: TGTGCCAGCAGCTTAGTCGTTGCGGGGGTGAGCAGCAATCAGCCCCAGCATTTT.

The chain has TRBV5-1 and TRBJ2-1; TRBD2 is a possible D gene (5 bases). Trimming pared 0 bases from V and 4 bases from J, leaving 14 bases between. The CDR3 loop spans 16 amino acids. The germline CDR1 and CDR2 sequences are SGHRS and YFSETQ. CDR3 DNA sequence: TGCGCCAGCAGCTTGGAAGGTGGGAGAGGGTACAATGAGCAGTTCTTC. Translation gives CASSLEGGRGYNEQFF.

This clone has a single count. DNA for the CDR3: TGTGCCATCAGTGAGTTAACGGGACAGTCTTACGAGCAGTACTTC. Its translation is CAISELTGQSYEQYF. The genes are TRBV10-3 and TRBJ2-7, with 7 bases identical to TRBD1. Germline V gives CDR1 ENHRY, CDR2 SYGVKD. The V and J ends lost 1 base and 4 bases, in that order; junction bases with no gene match: 7. There are 15 residues in the CDR3.

The chain employs TRBV6-4 and TRBJ2-1, with 7 bases identical to TRBD2. This CDR3 region has 16 residues. The ends lost 6 bases at V and 0 bases at J; junction bases unmatched: 8. The germline gives CDR1 MRHNA, CDR2 SNTAGT. The CDR3 DNA follows: TGTGCCAGCAGCCGTTCCGGCGGGAGCTCCTACAATGAGCAGTTCTTC. Translated: CASSRSGGSSYNEQFF.

This clone was observed a single time. The rearrangement links TRBV19 to TRBJ2-3, with D uncertain. The CDR3 runs to 17 residues. The V gene's germline CDR1 is LNHDA and CDR2 SQIVND (reference sequence). V was clipped by 3 bases and J by 0 bases, with 16 bases between them. The DNA for the CDR3 is TGTGCCAGTAGTATTCTCAAGGCCGGTCAAAGCACAGATACGCAGTATTTT. Translated, it gives CASSILKAGQSTDTQYF.

The V gene is TRBV7-6, the J gene TRBJ2-1, with TRBD1 matching over 7 bases. CDR1 SGHVS and CDR2 FNYEAQ come from the germline V gene. The trim removed 3 bases at V and 8 bases at J, leaving 7 bases unmatched. CDR3 length: 14 residues. In DNA, the CDR3 is TGTGCCAGCAGCTTTTACAGGGGTAGCGATGAGCAGTTCTTC. Translating gives CASSFYRGSDEQFF. Full variable domain (rest looked up from reference TRBV7-6 and TRBJ2-1): GAGVSQSPRYKVTKRGQDVALRCDPISGHVSLYWYRQALGQGPEFLTYFNYEAQQDKSGLPNDRFSAERPEGSISTLTIQRTEQRDSAMYRCASSFYRGSDEQFFGPGTRLTVL.

This chain joins TRBV6-5 and TRBJ1-5; D unclear. Germline V gene lookup returns CDR1 MNHEY and CDR2 SVGAGI. CDR3 size: 13 residues. V was clipped by 5 bases and J by 4 bases, with 9 bases between them. The CDR3 region is CASSRDANQPQHF. The CDR3 nucleotides are TGTGCCAGCAGTAGAGACGCGAATCAGCCCCAGCATTTT.

The V call is TRBV5-1, the J call TRBJ1-4, with D possibly matching TRBD1 (6 bases). Germline-derived CDR1 and CDR2 are SGHRS and YFSETQ. The CDR3 covers 15 residues. V was shortened by 4 bases and J by 8 bases, with 18 bases between the two germline ends. CDR3: CASSEQGSGGEKLFF. CDR3 in DNA: TGCGCCAGCAGCGAGCAGGGGTCGGGCGGCGAAAAACTGTTTTTT.

This sequence joins TRBV4-1 and TRBJ1-5; D perhaps matches TRBD1 (6 bases). Between the trimmed V and J ends, which lost 6 bases and 2 bases, there was a span of 17 bases. The germline V gene has CDR1 MGHRA and CDR2 YSYEKL. CDR3 size: 16 residues. CDR3 residues: CASRPGQIGGNQPQHF. CDR3 DNA: TGCGCCAGCAGGCCGGGACAAATAGGTGGCAATCAGCCCCAGCATTTT.

This chain links TRBV19 with TRBJ2-3; 12 bases align to TRBD1. Unmatched junction bases numbered 5, after V lost 5 bases and J lost 5 bases. From germline, CDR1 is LNHDA and CDR2 SQIVND (reference sequence). The CDR3 contains 15 residues. The DNA of the CDR3 is TGTGCCAGTAGTCCCGGGACAGGGGGCAGAGATACGCAGTATTTT. As protein: CASSPGTGGRDTQYF.

The rearrangement joins TRBV5-1 to TRBJ1-2; D gene ambiguous. V lost 4 bases to trimming and J lost 8 bases, with 12 bases between them. The CDR3 runs to 12 residues. CDR1 is SGHRS and CDR2 is YFSETQ in the germline V gene. The CDR3 sequence is CASSPAGEGYTF. The CDR3 DNA follows: TGCGCCAGCAGCCCCGCCGGGGAAGGCTACACCTTC.

The chain recombines TRBV6-1 with TRBJ1-4; TRBD1 aligns across 10 bases. There are 15 residues in the CDR3. V lost 5 bases, J lost 8 bases, and 8 bases stayed unmatched. CDR1 is MNHNS and CDR2 is SASEGT in the germline V gene. The CDR3 region has the DNA TGTGCCAGCAGTTCTGGGACAGGGGAGCGAGAAAAACTGTTTTTT. Translating it yields CASSSGTGEREKLFF.